Listed below are T cell receptor beta chains from one sample, sequenced in a study of blood T cell repertoires in COVID-19. The repertoire was sequenced with immunoSEQ multiplex PCR; TCRdb's copy has only in-frame clones and lacks some. The table has about 110,000 clones, nearly 80% seen once. Sequences were obtained from peripheral blood. Receptor source: a woman over 75 with active or convalescent COVID-19. Both conserved end residues are part of each CDR3. Each record gives: V gene, CDR3 length, J gene, D gene, clone size, CDR3 protein, CDR3 DNA. The D gene is left open where the match is weak. Clone size is stated in some rows and not others, as once, few, many or a class when expanded.

V: TRBV7-3
length: 13
J: TRBJ1-2
D: TRBD1
size: -
CDR3: CASTLQGAYGYTF
DNA: TGTGCCAGCACCCTACAGGGGGCATATGGCTACACCTTC

V: TRBV30
length: 14
J: TRBJ1-2
D: -
size: -
CDR3: CAWTRVSADYGYTF
DNA: TGTGCATGGACTCGGGTGTCGGCCGACTATGGCTACACCTTC

V: TRBV19
length: 16
J: TRBJ1-6
D: -
size: -
CDR3: CASSIFPAGANSPLHF
DNA: TGTGCCAGTAGTATATTCCCGGCGGGGGCGAATTCACCCCTCCACTTT

V: TRBV28
length: 16
J: TRBJ2-7
D: -
size: -
CDR3: CASTNAGTPREGEQYF
DNA: TGTGCCAGCACAAATGCCGGGACACCACGGGAAGGCGAGCAGTACTTC

V: TRBV5-1
length: 17
J: TRBJ2-1
D: TRBD2
size: -
CDR3: CASSLAGSGGSYNEQFF
DNA: TGCGCCAGCAGCTTGGCCGGTAGCGGGGGCTCCTACAATGAGCAGTTCTTC

V: TRBV27
length: 14
J: TRBJ1-6
D: -
size: -
CDR3: CASSAQLLGSPLHF
DNA: TGTGCCAGCAGTGCACAGCTTCTCGGTTCACCCCTCCACTTT

V: TRBV2
length: 13
J: TRBJ1-2
D: -
size: -
CDR3: CASSDHRDYGYTF
DNA: TGTGCCAGCAGTGATCACAGGGACTATGGCTACACCTTC

V: TRBV10-3
length: 15
J: TRBJ1-1
D: -
size: -
CDR3: CAIGERKEGFTEAFF
DNA: TGTGCCATCGGGGAGAGAAAGGAAGGGTTCACTGAAGCTTTCTTT

V: TRBV12-3/TRBV12-4
length: 13
J: TRBJ2-1
D: TRBD2
size: few
CDR3: CASSSGGSNEQFF
DNA: TGTGCCAGCAGCTCGGGCGGGAGCAATGAGCAGTTCTTC

V: TRBV30
length: 13
J: TRBJ2-7
D: TRBD2
size: -
CDR3: CAFSTSANHEQYF
DNA: TGTGCCTTTAGCACTAGCGCGAACCACGAGCAGTACTTC

V: TRBV6-1
length: 20
J: TRBJ1-2
D: -
size: -
CDR3: CASSEALQGRGTKANYGYTF
DNA: TGTGCCAGCAGTGAAGCGCTTCAGGGCAGGGGTACTAAAGCTAACTATGGCTACACCTTC

V: TRBV7-9
length: 14
J: TRBJ1-2
D: TRBD1
size: -
CDR3: CASSARQGADGYTF
DNA: TGTGCCAGCAGCGCCCGACAGGGGGCGGATGGCTACACCTTC

V: TRBV2
length: 14
J: TRBJ1-3
D: -
size: -
CDR3: CASRRESSGNTIYF
DNA: TGTGCCAGCAGAAGGGAGAGCTCTGGAAACACCATATATTTT

V: TRBV28
length: 15
J: TRBJ1-4
D: -
size: -
CDR3: CASAEPGSGPEKLFF
DNA: TGTGCCAGCGCCGAACCGGGCAGCGGCCCCGAAAAACTGTTTTTT

V: TRBV5-1
length: 16
J: TRBJ1-2
D: -
size: -
CDR3: CASYRGSVLLRWGYTF
DNA: TGCGCCAGCTATAGGGGCTCGGTTCTACTTCGGTGGGGCTACACCTTC

V: TRBV4-2
length: 14
J: TRBJ2-3
D: TRBD2
size: -
CDR3: CASSSRTSGDTQYF
DNA: TGTGCCAGCAGCTCCAGGACTAGCGGAGATACGCAGTATTTT

V: TRBV2
length: 14
J: TRBJ1-5
D: TRBD1
size: -
CDR3: CASSGTGGSQPQHF
DNA: TGTGCCAGCAGTGGGACAGGGGGCTCGCAGCCCCAGCATTTT

V: TRBV27
length: 14
J: TRBJ1-6
D: TRBD1
size: few
CDR3: CASRPTGMDSPLHF
DNA: TGTGCCAGCAGGCCGACAGGGATGGATTCACCCCTCCACTTT

V: TRBV5-1
length: 16
J: TRBJ2-1
D: TRBD2
size: once
CDR3: CASSLGLAGSYNEQFF
DNA: TGCGCCAGCAGCTTGGGGCTAGCGGGCTCCTACAATGAGCAGTTCTTC

V: TRBV5-1
length: 14
J: TRBJ1-4
D: -
size: -
CDR3: CASSLGQSNEKLFF
DNA: TGCGCCAGCAGCTTGGGACAGTCTAATGAAAAACTGTTTTTT

V: TRBV28
length: 16
J: TRBJ1-4
D: TRBD1
size: -
CDR3: CASSEYRGQGREKLFF
DNA: TGTGCCAGCAGTGAGTACAGGGGACAGGGACGTGAAAAACTGTTTTTT

V: TRBV7-9
length: 14
J: TRBJ2-5
D: -
size: -
CDR3: CASSLWAAEETQYF
DNA: TGTGCCAGCAGCTTATGGGCAGCAGAAGAGACCCAGTACTTC

V: TRBV2
length: 14
J: TRBJ2-5
D: -
size: -
CDR3: CASTGLSVQETQYF
DNA: TGTGCCAGCACGGGACTGTCGGTGCAAGAGACCCAGTACTTC

V: TRBV4-1
length: 16
J: TRBJ2-3
D: TRBD2
size: -
CDR3: CASSPRSGRWVDTQYF
DNA: TGCGCCAGCAGCCCCCGTAGCGGGAGATGGGTAGATACGCAGTATTTT

V: TRBV2
length: 13
J: TRBJ1-1
D: -
size: -
CDR3: CASSVISGVGAFF
DNA: TGTGCCAGCAGTGTGATATCAGGGGTTGGGGCTTTCTTT

V: TRBV5-6
length: 14
J: TRBJ2-7
D: -
size: once
CDR3: CASSFGQFSYEQYF
DNA: TGTGCCAGCAGCTTCGGACAGTTCTCCTACGAGCAGTACTTC

V: TRBV6-6
length: 15
J: TRBJ1-1
D: -
size: -
CDR3: CASSAPSSMNTEAFF
DNA: TGTGCCAGCAGCGCCCCGAGTAGCATGAACACTGAAGCTTTCTTT

V: TRBV11-1
length: 14
J: TRBJ1-2
D: -
size: -
CDR3: CASSQGRRIHGYTF
DNA: TGTGCCAGCAGCCAGGGTCGGAGAATCCATGGCTACACCTTC

V: TRBV5-5
length: 17
J: TRBJ2-5
D: TRBD2
size: -
CDR3: CASSLVLAGGVRETQYF
DNA: TGTGCCAGCAGCTTGGTCCTAGCGGGAGGAGTCCGGGAGACCCAGTACTTC

V: TRBV5-1
length: 17
J: TRBJ1-1
D: -
size: -
CDR3: CASSSTGSGYGNTEAFF
DNA: TGCGCCAGCAGCTCCACAGGGTCGGGTTATGGGAACACTGAAGCTTTCTTT

V: TRBV4-2
length: 15
J: TRBJ1-1
D: TRBD1
size: -
CDR3: CASSQEWGQGTEAFF
DNA: TGTGCCAGCAGCCAAGAGTGGGGACAGGGCACTGAAGCTTTCTTT

V: TRBV15
length: 18
J: TRBJ2-5
D: -
size: once
CDR3: CATSRDLEDLMSQETQYF
DNA: TGTGCCACCAGCAGAGATCTGGAGGACCTTATGAGCCAAGAGACCCAGTACTTC

V: TRBV29-1
length: 15
J: TRBJ2-1
D: -
size: -
CDR3: CSVDPGMRRVDEQFF
DNA: TGCAGCGTTGACCCCGGGATGCGACGCGTCGATGAGCAGTTCTTC

V: TRBV2
length: 15
J: TRBJ1-2
D: -
size: -
CDR3: CASSERQGLTYGYTF
DNA: TGTGCCAGCAGTGAACGTCAGGGACTAACCTATGGCTACACCTTC

V: TRBV7-6
length: 14
J: TRBJ2-1
D: TRBD2
size: -
CDR3: CASSSGTSGSEQFF
DNA: TGTGCCAGCAGCTCGGGGACTAGCGGGAGTGAGCAGTTCTTC

V: TRBV20-1
length: 13
J: TRBJ2-7
D: TRBD1
size: few
CDR3: CSASGRGLYEQYF
DNA: TGCAGTGCTAGTGGCAGGGGGCTCTACGAGCAGTACTTC

V: TRBV19
length: 13
J: TRBJ1-5
D: -
size: few
CDR3: CASSGQRNQPQHF
DNA: TGTGCCAGTAGTGGACAGAGAAATCAGCCCCAGCATTTT

V: TRBV3-1/TRBV3-2
length: 16
J: TRBJ2-5
D: TRBD1
size: -
CDR3: CASSPGQGAVGETQYF
DNA: TGTGCCAGCAGCCCCGGACAGGGGGCGGTCGGAGAGACCCAGTACTTC

V: TRBV5-1
length: 15
J: TRBJ2-3
D: TRBD2
size: few
CDR3: CASSLSGSGRSTQYF
DNA: TGCGCCAGCAGCTTATCCGGGAGCGGGAGAAGTACGCAGTATTTT

V: TRBV9
length: 14
J: TRBJ2-2
D: -
size: -
CDR3: CASNRGGDTGELFF
DNA: TGTGCCAGCAACCGAGGGGGGGACACCGGGGAGCTGTTTTTT

V: TRBV19
length: 14
J: TRBJ2-3
D: -
size: -
CDR3: CASSGRARLGTQYF
DNA: TGTGCCAGTAGTGGCAGGGCCAGGCTAGGTACGCAGTATTTT

V: TRBV13
length: 14
J: TRBJ1-1
D: TRBD1
size: few
CDR3: CASGIGGRNTEAFF
DNA: TGTGCCAGCGGGATAGGGGGCAGGAACACTGAAGCTTTCTTT

V: TRBV5-4
length: 15
J: TRBJ1-5
D: TRBD1
size: -
CDR3: CASSKGTGENQPQHF
DNA: TGTGCCAGCAGCAAAGGGACAGGGGAAAATCAGCCCCAGCATTTT

V: TRBV14
length: 13
J: TRBJ1-1
D: -
size: -
CDR3: CASSQDLLAEAFF
DNA: TGTGCCAGCAGCCAAGACCTTCTAGCTGAAGCTTTCTTT

V: TRBV5-1
length: 17
J: TRBJ2-1
D: TRBD2
size: -
CDR3: CASRILAGVSSYNEQFF
DNA: TGCGCCAGCAGAATACTAGCGGGCGTCAGCTCCTACAATGAGCAGTTCTTC

V: TRBV28
length: 14
J: TRBJ2-7
D: TRBD2
size: few
CDR3: CASSLAGVGYEQYF
DNA: TGTGCCAGCAGTTTAGCGGGAGTTGGGTACGAGCAGTACTTC

V: TRBV11-2
length: 14
J: TRBJ1-2
D: TRBD1
size: -
CDR3: CASSLNPGTGGNTF
DNA: TGTGCCAGCAGCTTAAACCCCGGGACAGGGGGCAACACCTTC

V: TRBV24-1
length: 14
J: TRBJ2-5
D: -
size: once
CDR3: CATSLGQLQETQYF
DNA: TGTGCCACTTCGCTTGGACAGTTACAAGAGACCCAGTACTTC

V: TRBV5-4
length: 18
J: TRBJ1-1
D: TRBD1
size: once
CDR3: CASSLVWTGSAGGTEAFF
DNA: TGTGCCAGCAGCTTGGTCTGGACAGGGTCGGCTGGGGGCACTGAAGCTTTCTTT

V: TRBV7-9
length: 16
J: TRBJ2-6
D: TRBD1
size: -
CDR3: CASSSHGTAGANVLTF
DNA: TGTGCCAGCAGCTCCCACGGGACAGCTGGGGCCAACGTCCTGACTTTC

V: TRBV2
length: 14
J: TRBJ1-1
D: TRBD1
size: few
CDR3: CASNRGTGYTEAFF
DNA: TGTGCCAGCAACCGAGGGACAGGGTATACTGAAGCTTTCTTT

V: TRBV19
length: 17
J: TRBJ1-2
D: TRBD1
size: -
CDR3: CASSIREDRGRNYGYTF
DNA: TGTGCCAGTAGTATTAGGGAGGACAGGGGACGTAACTATGGCTACACCTTC

V: TRBV19
length: 14
J: TRBJ2-7
D: -
size: -
CDR3: CASSRRDGSYEQYF
DNA: TGTGCCAGTAGTCGGCGGGACGGTTCCTACGAGCAGTACTTC